This TCR beta chain was observed in a study of identical twins. TCRdb reprocessed the 5' RACE reads with MiXCR, giving one entry per CDR3 protein. The sample yields roughly 1.6 million distinct CDR3 sequences, more than 30% seen once. The sample taken for sequencing was cord blood. The TCR originated in a newborn girl in good health.

In DNA, the CDR3 is TGTGCCAGCTCGAAAATCGAACCGGGACTAGTATTGGGAGATACGCAGTATTTT. Its protein is CASSKIEPGLVLGDTQYF. The chain couples TRBV6-1 to TRBJ2-3, with 8 bases that match TRBD2. The junction had 21 bases not matched to a gene; V was cut back by 8 bases and J by 5 bases. CDR1 MNHNS and CDR2 SASEGT come from the germline V gene. The CDR3 totals 18 residues.